This T cell receptor (beta chain) is drawn from a study of shared clonotypes between healthy human individuals. Study-level findings and limits: Rarefaction demonstrated incomplete sorted-subset sequencing despite large depth. Investigators collected only blood, and repertoires in tissues likely differ. Approximately 5.1% was the fraction of naive CD4 clonotypes found shared across a few donors.

Positively selected for CCR7, the CD45RO-negative cells used as naive CD8 cells excluded terminally differentiated effector memory CD45RA+ cells. Note on this clone: Its antigen is not known.

Profiling relied on immunoSEQ multiplex PCR, and the TCRdb table lists in-frame clones only, not all of them. The table includes roughly 2.1 million clones, approximately 94% detected once. The sequence was obtained from a man between 18 and 29 years old in good health. Some clones in this sample may be carry-over from other donors' samples. Input material: naive CD8+ T cells from PBMCs.

The CDR3 sequence is CASSLADSNEKLFF. For the CDR3, the DNA is TGTGCCAGCAGCTTGGCTGATTCTAATGAAAAACTGTTTTTT. The chain uses TRBV5-4 and TRBJ1-4, with D unclear. The CDR3 contains 14 residues. V shed 0 bases and J shed 3 bases, with 6 bases lying between them. Germline V gene sequence: CDR1 SGHNT, CDR2 YYREEE (reference sequence).